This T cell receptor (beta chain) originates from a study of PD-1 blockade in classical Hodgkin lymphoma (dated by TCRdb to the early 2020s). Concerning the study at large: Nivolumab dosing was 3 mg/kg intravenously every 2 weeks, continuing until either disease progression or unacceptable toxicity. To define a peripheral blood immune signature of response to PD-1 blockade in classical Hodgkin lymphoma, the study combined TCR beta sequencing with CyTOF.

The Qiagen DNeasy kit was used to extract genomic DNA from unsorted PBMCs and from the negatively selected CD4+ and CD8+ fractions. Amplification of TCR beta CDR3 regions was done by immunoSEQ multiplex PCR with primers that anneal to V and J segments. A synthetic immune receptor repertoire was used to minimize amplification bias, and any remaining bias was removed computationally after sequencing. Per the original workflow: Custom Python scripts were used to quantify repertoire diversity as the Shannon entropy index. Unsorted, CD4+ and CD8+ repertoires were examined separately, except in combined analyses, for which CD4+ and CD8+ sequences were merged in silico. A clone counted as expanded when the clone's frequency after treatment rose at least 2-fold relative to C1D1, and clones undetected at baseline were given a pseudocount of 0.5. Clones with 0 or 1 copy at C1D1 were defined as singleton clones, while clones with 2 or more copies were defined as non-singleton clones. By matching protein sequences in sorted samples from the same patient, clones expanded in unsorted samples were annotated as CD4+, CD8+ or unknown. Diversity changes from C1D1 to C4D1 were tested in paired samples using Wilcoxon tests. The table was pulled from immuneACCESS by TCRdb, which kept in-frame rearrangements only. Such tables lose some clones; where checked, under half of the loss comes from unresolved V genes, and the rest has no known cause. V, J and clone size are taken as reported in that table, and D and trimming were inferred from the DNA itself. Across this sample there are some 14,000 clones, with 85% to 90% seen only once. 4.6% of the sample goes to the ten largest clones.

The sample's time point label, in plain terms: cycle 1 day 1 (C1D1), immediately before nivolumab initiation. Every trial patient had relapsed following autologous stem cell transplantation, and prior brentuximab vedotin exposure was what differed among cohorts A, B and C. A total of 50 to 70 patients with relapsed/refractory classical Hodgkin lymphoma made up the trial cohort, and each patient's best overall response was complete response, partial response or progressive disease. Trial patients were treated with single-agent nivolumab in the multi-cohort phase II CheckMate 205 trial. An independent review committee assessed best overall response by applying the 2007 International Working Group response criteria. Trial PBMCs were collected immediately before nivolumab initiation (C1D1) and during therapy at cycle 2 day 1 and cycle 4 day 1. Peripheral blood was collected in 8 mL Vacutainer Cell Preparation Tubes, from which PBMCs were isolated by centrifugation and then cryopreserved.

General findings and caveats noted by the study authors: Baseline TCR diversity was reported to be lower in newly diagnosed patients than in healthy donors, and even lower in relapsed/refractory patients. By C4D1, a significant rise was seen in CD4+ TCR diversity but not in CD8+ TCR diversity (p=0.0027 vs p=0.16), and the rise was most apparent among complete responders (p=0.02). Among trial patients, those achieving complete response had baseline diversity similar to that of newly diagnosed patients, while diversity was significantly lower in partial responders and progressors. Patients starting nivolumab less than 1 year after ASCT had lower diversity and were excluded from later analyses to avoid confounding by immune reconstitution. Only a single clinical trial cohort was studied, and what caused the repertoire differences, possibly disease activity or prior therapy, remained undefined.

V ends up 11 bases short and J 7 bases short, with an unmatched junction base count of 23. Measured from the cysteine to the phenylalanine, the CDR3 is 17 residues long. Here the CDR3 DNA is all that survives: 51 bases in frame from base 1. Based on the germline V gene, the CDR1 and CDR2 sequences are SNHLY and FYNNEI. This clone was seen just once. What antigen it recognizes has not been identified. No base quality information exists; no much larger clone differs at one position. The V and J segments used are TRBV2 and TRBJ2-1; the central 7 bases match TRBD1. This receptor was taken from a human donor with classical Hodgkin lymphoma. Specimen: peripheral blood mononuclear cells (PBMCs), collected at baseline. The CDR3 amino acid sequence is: CAVSFDREQPQRNEQFF. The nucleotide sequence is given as TGTGCCGTGTCGTTTGACAGGGAACAACCCCAGCGGAATGAGCAGTTCTTC.